This T cell receptor beta chain was captured by sequencing in a study of cytomegalovirus exposure and HLA in healthy donors. Turning to the study itself: From HLA-typed donors, an early data release held tens of millions of unique TCRs. Broader study findings: Later analysis identified 16,951 TCR beta sequences associated with HLA alleles, using a false discovery rate threshold of 0.05. With high specificity and sensitivity, the classifier reportedly diagnosed cytomegalovirus status. Several V segments, TRBV6-2 and TRBV6-3 among them, could not be told apart and were dropped.

PCR was performed using 60 Vbeta and 13 Jbeta primers. Method: immunoSEQ multiplex PCR; TCRdb's copy keeps in-frame clones and lacks some. With some 200,000 clones in the sample, the ten largest clones hold approximately 0.8%. Of note for this clone: Its antigen remains unidentified.

The CDR3 spans 15 residues. Trimming left V 2 bases short and J 1 base short, with 12 bases between. Germline V gene lookup returns CDR1 SGHRS and CDR2 YFSETQ. This receptor was identified in a woman aged 18-29 years in good health and CMV-seropositive. The sample consisted of PBMCs. The gene calls are TRBV5-1 and TRBJ2-5, with D possibly matching TRBD2 (6 bases). The CDR3 DNA is TGCGCCAGCAGCTTTGACGGGACTCTCCAAGAGACCCAGTACTTC. Encoded protein: CASSFDGTLQETQYF.